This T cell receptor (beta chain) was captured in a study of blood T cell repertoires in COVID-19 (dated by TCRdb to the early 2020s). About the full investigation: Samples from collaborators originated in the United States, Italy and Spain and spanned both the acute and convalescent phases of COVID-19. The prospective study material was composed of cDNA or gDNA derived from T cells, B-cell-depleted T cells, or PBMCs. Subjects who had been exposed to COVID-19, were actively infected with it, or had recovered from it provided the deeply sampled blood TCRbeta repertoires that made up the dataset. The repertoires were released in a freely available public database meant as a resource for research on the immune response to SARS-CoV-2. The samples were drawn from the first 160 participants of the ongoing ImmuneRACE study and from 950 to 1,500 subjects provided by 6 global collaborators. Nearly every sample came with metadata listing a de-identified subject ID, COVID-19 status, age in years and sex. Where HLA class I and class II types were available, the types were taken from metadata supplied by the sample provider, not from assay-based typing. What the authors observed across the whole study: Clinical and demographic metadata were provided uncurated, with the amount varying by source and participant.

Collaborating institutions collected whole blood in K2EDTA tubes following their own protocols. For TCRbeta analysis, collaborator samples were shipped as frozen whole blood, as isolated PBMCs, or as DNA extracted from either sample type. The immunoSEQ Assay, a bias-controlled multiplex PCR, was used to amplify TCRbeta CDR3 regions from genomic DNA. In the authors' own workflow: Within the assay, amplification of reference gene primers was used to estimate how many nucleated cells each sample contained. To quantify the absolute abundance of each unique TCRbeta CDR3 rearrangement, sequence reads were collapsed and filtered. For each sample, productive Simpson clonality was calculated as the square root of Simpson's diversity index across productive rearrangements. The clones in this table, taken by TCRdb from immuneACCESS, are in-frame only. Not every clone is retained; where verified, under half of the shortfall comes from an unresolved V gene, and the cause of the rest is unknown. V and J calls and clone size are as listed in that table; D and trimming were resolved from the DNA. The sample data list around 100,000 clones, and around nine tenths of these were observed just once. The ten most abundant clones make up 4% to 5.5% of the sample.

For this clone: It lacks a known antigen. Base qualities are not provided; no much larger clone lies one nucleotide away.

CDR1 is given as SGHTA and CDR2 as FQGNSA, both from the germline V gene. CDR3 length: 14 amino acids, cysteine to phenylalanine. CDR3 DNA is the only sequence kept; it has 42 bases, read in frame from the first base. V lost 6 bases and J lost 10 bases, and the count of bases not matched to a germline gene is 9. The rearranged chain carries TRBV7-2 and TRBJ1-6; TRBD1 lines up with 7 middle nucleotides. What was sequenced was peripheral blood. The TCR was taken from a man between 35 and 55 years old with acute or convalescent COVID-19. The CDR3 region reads CASSPTGTGSPLHF. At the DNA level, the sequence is TGTGCCAGCAGTCCGACAGGGACGGGGTCACCCCTCCACTTT.